The present entry profiles one T cell receptor (beta chain) with its context. The antigen is not known. V was pared by 5 bases and J by 5 bases, with 18 bases between. The CDR3 extends over 15 amino acids. Germline V CDR1 and CDR2: SGHAT, FQNNGV. Produced via immunoSEQ multiplex PCR; TCRdb's table is partial and in-frame only. The sample holds about 29,000 clones, over 60% seen once. CD4+ T cells from unexposed donors were obtained before the COVID-19 pandemic (2011-2018). Isolation of CD4+ T cells took place after approximately eleven days in culture. As cell numbers allowed, unexposed-donor CD4+ T cells faced SARS-CoV-2 S/N and four cold-coronavirus spikes. The sample originates from a study of CD4 T cells in relation to SARS-CoV-2 and coronaviruses. Background on the study: PBMCs were cultured with antigen for less than twelve days before TCR beta sequencing. Controls used an HIV-1 Nef peptide pool or no peptide.

The sequenced sample consisted of CD4+ T cells from PBMCs, cultured in vitro. This receptor was identified in a human donor in good health. V is TRBV11-2 and J is TRBJ2-5; D is possibly TRBD2 (5 bases). CDR3 coding DNA: TGTGCCAGCAGCACGGATGACTACCCCCCCGAGACCCAGTACTTC. It translates to CASSTDDYPPETQYF. The full variable domain, its missing parts supplied by reference TRBV11-2 and TRBJ2-5, is EAGVAQSPRYKIIEKRQSVAFWCNPISGHATLYWYQQILGQGPKLLIQFQNNGVVDDSQLPKDRFSAERLKGVDSTLKIQPAKLEDSAVYLCASSTDDYPPETQYFGPGTRLLVL.